This T cell receptor (beta chain) emerged from a study of T cells in narcolepsy. Study in general: Enrolled donors included narcolepsy type 1 or type 2 patients and healthy controls.

CDR1 SNHLY and CDR2 FYNNEI come from the germline V gene. Trimming pared 8 bases from V and 4 bases from J, leaving 12 bases between. The CDR3 runs 13 residues. Profiling relied on immunoSEQ multiplex PCR, and the TCRdb table lists in-frame clones only, not all of them. The table records 30,000 to 45,000 clones, around 82% of them present only once. This clone occurred a few times. Input material: CD45RA- memory CD4+ T cells from PBMCs. V usage is TRBV2 and J usage is TRBJ1-3; TRBD1 is a possible D gene (6 bases). The sequence derives from a human donor with narcolepsy. CDR3 residues: CASQPDSGNTIYF. The CDR3 DNA follows: TGTGCCAGCCAACCGGACAGCGGAAACACCATATATTTT.